This TCR beta chain is drawn from a study of T-cell memory formation after mild COVID-19. Study observations and caveats: CD4+ bias marked clones expanding day 15 to 37, unlike balanced contracting clones.

V was pared by 5 bases and J by 0 bases, with 17 bases between. Germline assignment: CDR1 DFQATT and CDR2 SNEGSKA (reference sequence). The CDR3 loop spans 16 amino acids. This clonotype has more than one count but fewer than ten. As yet, its antigen is unknown. In TCRdb, the 5' RACE reads were re-called with MiXCR into one record per CDR3 protein. This sample yields over 55,000 distinct CDR3 sequences, of which 12% are seen a single time; more than 20% belongs to the top ten. The chain joins TRBV20-1 to TRBJ2-1; D not resolved. The receptor was isolated from a man between 18 and 35 years old who had mild COVID-19 (a few samples of this study predate the infection). Cell type and time point are not known. The sample taken for sequencing was PBMCs or a T cell subset sorted from them (not recorded which). CDR3 sequence (DNA): TGCAGTGCTGACCCCTTTTCGACAAGCTCCTACAATGAGCAGTTCTTC. Its translation is CSADPFSTSSYNEQFF.